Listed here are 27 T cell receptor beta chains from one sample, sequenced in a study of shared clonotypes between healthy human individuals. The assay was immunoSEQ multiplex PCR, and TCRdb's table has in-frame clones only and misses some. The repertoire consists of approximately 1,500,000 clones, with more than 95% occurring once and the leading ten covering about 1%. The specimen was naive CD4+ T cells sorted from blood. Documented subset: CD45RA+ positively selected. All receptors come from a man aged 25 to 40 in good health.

The CDR3 loop is CASLNSGGSLADTQYF. The CDR3 DNA is TGTGCCAGCTTGAATAGCGGCGGGAGTCTAGCAGATACGCAGTATTTT. The chain uses TRBV7-9 and TRBJ2-3; TRBD2 matches at 7 bases. The V gene's germline CDR1 is SEHNR and CDR2 FQNEAQ (reference sequence). This CDR3 region has 16 residues. The V segment lost 8 bases and the J segment 4 bases; nucleotides outside the gene matches: 15.

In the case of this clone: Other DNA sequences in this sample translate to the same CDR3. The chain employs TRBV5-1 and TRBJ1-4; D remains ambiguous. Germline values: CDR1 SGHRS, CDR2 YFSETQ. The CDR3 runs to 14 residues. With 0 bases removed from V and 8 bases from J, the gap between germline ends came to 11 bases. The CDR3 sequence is CASSLAGLGEKLFF. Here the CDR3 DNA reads TGCGCCAGCAGCTTGGCCGGGCTGGGGGAAAAACTGTTTTTT.

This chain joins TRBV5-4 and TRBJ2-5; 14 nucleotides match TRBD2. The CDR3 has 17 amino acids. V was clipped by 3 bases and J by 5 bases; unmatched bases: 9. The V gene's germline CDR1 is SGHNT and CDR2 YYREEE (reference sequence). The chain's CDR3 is CASSSRLAGGPGETQYF. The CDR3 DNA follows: TGTGCCAGCAGCTCCCGACTAGCGGGAGGGCCGGGGGAGACCCAGTACTTC.

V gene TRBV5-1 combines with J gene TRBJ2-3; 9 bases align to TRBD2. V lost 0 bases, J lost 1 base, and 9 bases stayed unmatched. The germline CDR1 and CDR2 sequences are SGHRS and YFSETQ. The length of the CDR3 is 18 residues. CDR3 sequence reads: CASSLASLAGAGTDTQYF. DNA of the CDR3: TGCGCCAGCAGCTTGGCCAGTTTAGCGGGAGCGGGCACAGATACGCAGTATTTT.

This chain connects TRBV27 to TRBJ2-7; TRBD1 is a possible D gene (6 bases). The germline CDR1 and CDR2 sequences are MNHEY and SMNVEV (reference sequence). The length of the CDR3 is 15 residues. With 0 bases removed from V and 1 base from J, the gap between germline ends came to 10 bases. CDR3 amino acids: CASSLSDQGSYEQYF. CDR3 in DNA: TGTGCCAGCAGTTTATCGGATCAGGGGTCCTACGAGCAGTACTTC.

CDR3 sequence reads: CASSRDIRYQETQYF. As DNA, the CDR3 is TGTGCCAGCAGCCGGGACATTCGGTACCAAGAGACCCAGTACTTC. The chain uses TRBV7-9 and TRBJ2-5, with a possible D match to TRBD1 (6 bases). Germline V gives CDR1 SEHNR, CDR2 FQNEAQ (reference sequence). This CDR3 is 15 amino acids long. V was trimmed by 5 bases and J by 0 bases, leaving 13 bases between them.

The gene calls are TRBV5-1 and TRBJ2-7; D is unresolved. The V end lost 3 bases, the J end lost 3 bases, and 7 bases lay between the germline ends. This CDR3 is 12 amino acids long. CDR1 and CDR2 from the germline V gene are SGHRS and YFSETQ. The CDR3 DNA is TGCGCCAGCAGCTCTCTAGGCTACGAGCAGTACTTC. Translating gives CASSSLGYEQYF. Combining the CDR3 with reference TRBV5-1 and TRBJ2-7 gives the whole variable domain KAGVTQTPRYLIKTRGQQVTLSCSPISGHRSVSWYQQTPGQGLQFLFEYFSETQRNKGNFPGRFSGRQFSNSRSEMNVSTLELGDSALYLCASSSLGYEQYFGPGTRLTVT.

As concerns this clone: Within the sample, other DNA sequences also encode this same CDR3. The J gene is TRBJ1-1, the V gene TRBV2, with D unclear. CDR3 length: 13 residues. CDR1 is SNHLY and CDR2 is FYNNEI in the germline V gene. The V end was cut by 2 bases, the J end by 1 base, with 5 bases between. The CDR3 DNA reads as TGTGCCAGCAGTGAACAGCAGAACACTGAAGCTTTCTTT. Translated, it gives CASSEQQNTEAFF.

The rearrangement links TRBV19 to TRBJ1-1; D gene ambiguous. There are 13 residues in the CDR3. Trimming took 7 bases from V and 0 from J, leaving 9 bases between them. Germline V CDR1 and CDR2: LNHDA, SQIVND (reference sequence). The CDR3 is CASTQNMNTEAFF. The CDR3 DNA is TGTGCCAGTACCCAGAACATGAACACTGAAGCTTTCTTT.

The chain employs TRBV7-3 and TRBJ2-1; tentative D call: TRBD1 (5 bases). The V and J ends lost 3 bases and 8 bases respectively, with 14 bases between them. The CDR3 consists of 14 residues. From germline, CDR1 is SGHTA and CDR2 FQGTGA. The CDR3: CASSFLSAGYEQFF. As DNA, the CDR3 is TGTGCCAGCAGCTTCTTGAGCGCAGGGTATGAGCAGTTCTTC.

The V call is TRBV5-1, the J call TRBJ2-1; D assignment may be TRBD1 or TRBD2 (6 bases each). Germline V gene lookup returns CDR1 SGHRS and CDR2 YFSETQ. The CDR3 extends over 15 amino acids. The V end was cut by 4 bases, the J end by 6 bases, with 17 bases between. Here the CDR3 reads CASSAGTGWSNEQFF. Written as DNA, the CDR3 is TGCGCCAGCAGCGCGGGAACAGGGTGGTCCAATGAGCAGTTCTTC.

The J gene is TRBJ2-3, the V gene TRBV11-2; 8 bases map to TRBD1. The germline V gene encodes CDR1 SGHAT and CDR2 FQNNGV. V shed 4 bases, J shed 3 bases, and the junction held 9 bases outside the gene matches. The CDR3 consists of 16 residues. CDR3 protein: CASSSFRGRGTDTQYF. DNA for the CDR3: TGTGCCAGCAGCTCCTTCAGGGGGCGCGGTACAGATACGCAGTATTTT.

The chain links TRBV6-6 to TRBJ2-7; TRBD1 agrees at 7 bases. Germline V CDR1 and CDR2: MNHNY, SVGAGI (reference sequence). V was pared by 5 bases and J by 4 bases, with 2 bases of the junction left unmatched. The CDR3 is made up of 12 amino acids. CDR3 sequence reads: CASSPTGYEQYF. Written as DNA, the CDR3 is TGTGCCAGCAGTCCGACAGGGTACGAGCAGTACTTC.

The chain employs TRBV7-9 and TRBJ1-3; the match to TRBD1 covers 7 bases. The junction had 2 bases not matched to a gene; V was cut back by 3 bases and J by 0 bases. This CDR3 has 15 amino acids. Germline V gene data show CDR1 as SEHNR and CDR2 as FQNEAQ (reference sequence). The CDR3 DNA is TGTGCCAGCAGCTTCGGGACAGTCTCTGGAAACACCATATATTTT. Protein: CASSFGTVSGNTIYF.

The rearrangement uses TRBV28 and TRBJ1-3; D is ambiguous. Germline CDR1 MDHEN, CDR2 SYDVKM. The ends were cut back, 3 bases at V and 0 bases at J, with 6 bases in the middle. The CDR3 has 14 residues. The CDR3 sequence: CASSFTLSGNTIYF. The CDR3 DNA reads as TGTGCCAGCAGTTTCACCCTCTCTGGAAACACCATATATTTT.

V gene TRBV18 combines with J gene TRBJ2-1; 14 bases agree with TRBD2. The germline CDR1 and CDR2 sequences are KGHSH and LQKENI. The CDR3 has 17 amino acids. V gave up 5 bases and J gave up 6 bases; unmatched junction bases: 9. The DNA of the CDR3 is TGTGCCAGCTCATCCCTGGGACTAGCGGGAGCGCCCAATGAGCAGTTCTTC. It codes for CASSSLGLAGAPNEQFF. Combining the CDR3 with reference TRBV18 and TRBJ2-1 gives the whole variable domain NAGVMQNPRHLVRRRGQEARLRCSPMKGHSHVYWYRQLPEEGLKFMVYLQKENIIDESGMPKERFSAEFPKEGPSILRIQQVVRGDSAAYFCASSSLGLAGAPNEQFFGPGTRLTVL.

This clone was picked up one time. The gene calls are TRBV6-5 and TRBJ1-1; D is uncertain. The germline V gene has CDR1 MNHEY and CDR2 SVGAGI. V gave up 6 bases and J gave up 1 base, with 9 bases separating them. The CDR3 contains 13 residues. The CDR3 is CASRVSTNTEAFF. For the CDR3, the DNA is TGTGCCAGCAGGGTCAGTACGAACACTGAAGCTTTCTTT.

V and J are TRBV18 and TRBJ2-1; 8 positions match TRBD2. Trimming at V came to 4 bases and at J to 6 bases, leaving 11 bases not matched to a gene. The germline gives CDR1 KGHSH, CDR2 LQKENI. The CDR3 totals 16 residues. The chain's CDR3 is CASSRVPSGQLNEQFF. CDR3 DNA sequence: TGTGCCAGCTCACGGGTCCCTAGCGGGCAACTCAATGAGCAGTTCTTC. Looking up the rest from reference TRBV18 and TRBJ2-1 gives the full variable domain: NAGVMQNPRHLVRRRGQEARLRCSPMKGHSHVYWYRQLPEEGLKFMVYLQKENIIDESGMPKERFSAEFPKEGPSILRIQQVVRGDSAAYFCASSRVPSGQLNEQFFGPGTRLTVL.

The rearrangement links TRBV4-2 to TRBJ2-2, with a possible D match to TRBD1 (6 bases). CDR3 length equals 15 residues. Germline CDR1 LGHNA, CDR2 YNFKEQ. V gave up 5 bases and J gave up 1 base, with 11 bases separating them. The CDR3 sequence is CASSLLGGNTGELFF. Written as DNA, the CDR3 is TGTGCCAGCAGCTTGTTAGGGGGGAACACCGGGGAGCTGTTTTTT.

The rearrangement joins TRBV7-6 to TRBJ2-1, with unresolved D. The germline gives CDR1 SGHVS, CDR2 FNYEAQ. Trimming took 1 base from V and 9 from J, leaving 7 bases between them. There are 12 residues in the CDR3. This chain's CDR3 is CASSLGPGEQFF. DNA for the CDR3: TGTGCCAGCAGCTTAGGTCCCGGTGAGCAGTTCTTC.

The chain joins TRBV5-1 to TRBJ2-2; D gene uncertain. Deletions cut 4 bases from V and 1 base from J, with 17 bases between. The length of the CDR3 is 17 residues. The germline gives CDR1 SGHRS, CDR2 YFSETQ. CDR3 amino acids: CASSPPLGRLNTGELFF. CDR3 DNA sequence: TGCGCCAGCAGCCCCCCTTTAGGGCGGCTGAACACCGGGGAGCTGTTTTTT.

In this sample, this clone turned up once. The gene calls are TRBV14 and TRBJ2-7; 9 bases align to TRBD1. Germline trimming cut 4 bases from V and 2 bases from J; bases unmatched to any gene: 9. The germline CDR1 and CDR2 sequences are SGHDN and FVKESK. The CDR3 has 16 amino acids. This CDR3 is CASSPKSGDRAYEQYF. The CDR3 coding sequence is TGTGCCAGCAGCCCCAAGTCCGGGGACAGGGCCTACGAGCAGTACTTC.

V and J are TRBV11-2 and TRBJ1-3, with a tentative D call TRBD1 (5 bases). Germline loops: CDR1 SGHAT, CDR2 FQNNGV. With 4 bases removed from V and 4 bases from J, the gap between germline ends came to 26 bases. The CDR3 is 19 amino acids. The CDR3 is CASSSPQPTELGFGNTIYF. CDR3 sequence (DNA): TGTGCCAGCAGCTCCCCACAACCGACAGAACTAGGGTTCGGAAACACCATATATTTT. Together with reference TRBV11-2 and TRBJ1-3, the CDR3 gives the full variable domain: EAGVAQSPRYKIIEKRQSVAFWCNPISGHATLYWYQQILGQGPKLLIQFQNNGVVDDSQLPKDRFSAERLKGVDSTLKIQPAKLEDSAVYLCASSSPQPTELGFGNTIYFGEGSWLTVV.

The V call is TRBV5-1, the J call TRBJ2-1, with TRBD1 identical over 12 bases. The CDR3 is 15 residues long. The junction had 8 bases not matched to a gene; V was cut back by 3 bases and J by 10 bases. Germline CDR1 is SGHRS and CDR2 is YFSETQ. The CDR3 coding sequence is TGCGCCAGCAGCTCAAAGGGACAGGGGGCTGAGGAGCAGTTCTTC. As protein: CASSSKGQGAEEQFF.

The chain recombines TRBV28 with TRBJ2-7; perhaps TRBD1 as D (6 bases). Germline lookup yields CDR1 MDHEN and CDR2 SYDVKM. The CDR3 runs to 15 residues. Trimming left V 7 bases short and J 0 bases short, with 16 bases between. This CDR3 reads CASTLGQLGSYEQYF. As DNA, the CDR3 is TGTGCCAGCACTCTCGGACAGTTGGGCTCCTACGAGCAGTACTTC.

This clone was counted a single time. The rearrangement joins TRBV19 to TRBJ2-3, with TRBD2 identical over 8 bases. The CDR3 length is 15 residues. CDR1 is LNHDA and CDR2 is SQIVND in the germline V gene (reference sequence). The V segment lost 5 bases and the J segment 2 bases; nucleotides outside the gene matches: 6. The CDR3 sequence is CASSLAGLFTDTQYF. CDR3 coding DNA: TGTGCCAGTAGTTTAGCGGGGCTCTTCACAGATACGCAGTATTTT. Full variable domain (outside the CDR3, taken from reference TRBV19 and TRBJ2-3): DGGITQSPKYLFRKEGQNVTLSCEQNLNHDAMYWYRQDPGQGLRLIYYSQIVNDFQKGDIAEGYSVSREKKESFPLTVTSAQKNPTAFYLCASSLAGLFTDTQYFGPGTRLTVL.

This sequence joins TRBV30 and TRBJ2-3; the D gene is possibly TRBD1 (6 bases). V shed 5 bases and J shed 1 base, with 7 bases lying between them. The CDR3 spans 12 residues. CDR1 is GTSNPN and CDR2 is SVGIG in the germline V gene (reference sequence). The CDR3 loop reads CAWEGGTDTQYF. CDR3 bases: TGTGCCTGGGAGGGGGGCACAGATACGCAGTATTTT.